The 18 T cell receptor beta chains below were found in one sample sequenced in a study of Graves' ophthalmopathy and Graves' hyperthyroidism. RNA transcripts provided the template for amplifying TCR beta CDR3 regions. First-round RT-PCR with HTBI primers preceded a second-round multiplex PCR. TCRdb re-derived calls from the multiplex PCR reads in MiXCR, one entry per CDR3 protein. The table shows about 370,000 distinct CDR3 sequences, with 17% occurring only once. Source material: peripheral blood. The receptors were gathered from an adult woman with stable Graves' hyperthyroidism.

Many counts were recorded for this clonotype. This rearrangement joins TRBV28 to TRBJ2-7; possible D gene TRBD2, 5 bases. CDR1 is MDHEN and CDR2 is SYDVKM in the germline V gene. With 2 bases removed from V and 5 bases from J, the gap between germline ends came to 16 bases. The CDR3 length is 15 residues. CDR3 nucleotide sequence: TGTGCCAGCAGTTTAATAACATCTAGCTATGACGAGCAGTACTTC. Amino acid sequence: CASSLITSSYDEQYF. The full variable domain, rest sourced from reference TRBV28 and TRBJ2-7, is DVKVTQSSRYLVKRTGEKVFLECVQDMDHENMFWYRQDPGLGLRLIYFSYDVKMKEKGDIPEGYSVSREKKERFSLILESASTNQTSMYLCASSLITSSYDEQYFGPGTRLTVT.

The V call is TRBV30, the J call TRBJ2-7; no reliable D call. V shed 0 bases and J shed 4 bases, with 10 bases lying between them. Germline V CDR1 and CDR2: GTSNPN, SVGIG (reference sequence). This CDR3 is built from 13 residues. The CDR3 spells CAWSVGALYEQYF. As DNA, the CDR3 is TGTGCCTGGAGTGTAGGTGCCTTATACGAGCAGTACTTC.

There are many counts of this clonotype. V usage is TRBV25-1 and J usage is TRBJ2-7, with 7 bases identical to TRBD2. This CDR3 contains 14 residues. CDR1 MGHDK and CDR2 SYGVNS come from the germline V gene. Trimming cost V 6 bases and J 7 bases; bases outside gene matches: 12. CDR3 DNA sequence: TGTGCCAGCAGCAAGGGACTACCCCTTGGGGAGCAGTACTTC. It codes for CASSKGLPLGEQYF.

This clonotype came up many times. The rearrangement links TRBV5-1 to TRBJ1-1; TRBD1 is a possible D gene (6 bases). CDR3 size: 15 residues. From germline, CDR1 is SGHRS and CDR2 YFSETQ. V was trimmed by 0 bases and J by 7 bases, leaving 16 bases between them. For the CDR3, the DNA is TGCGCCAGCAGCTTGGCGTATCGGGGGCGAAATGAAGCTTTCTTT. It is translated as CASSLAYRGRNEAFF.

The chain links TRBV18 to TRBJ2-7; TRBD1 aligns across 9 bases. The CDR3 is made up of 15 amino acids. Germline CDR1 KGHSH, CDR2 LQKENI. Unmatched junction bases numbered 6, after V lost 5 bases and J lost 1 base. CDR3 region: CASSVGQGTSYEQYF. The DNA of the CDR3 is TGTGCCAGCTCAGTCGGACAGGGGACGTCCTACGAGCAGTACTTC.

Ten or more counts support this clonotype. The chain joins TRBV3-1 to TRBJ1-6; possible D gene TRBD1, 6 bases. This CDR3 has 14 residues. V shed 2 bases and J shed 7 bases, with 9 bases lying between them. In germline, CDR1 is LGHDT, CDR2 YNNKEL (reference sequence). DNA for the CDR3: TGTGCCAGCAGCCAACCGGGGGGCAATTCACCCCTCCACTTT. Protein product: CASSQPGGNSPLHF.

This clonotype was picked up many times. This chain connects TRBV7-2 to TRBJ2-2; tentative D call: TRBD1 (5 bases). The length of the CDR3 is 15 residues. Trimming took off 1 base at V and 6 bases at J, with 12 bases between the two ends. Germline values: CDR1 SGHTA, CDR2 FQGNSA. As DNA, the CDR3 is TGTGCCAGCAGCTTAGTGCCAGGGCCCCCCGGGGAGCTGTTTTTT. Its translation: CASSLVPGPPGELFF.

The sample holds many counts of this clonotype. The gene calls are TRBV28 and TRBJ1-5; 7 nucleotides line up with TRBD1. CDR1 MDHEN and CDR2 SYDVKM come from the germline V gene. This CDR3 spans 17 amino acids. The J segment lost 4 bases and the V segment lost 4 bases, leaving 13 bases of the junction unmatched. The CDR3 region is CASSSTGYRQGNQPQHF. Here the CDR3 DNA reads TGTGCCAGCAGTTCTACTGGATATCGACAGGGAAATCAGCCCCAGCATTTT.

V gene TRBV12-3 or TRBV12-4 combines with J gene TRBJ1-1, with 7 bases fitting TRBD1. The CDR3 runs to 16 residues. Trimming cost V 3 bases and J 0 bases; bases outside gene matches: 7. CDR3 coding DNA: TGTGCCAGCAGTTTCCAGGTGACAGGGATGAACACTGAAGCTTTCTTT. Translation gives CASSFQVTGMNTEAFF.

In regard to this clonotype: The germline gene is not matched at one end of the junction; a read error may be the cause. The CDR3 here is CASSQLAADTGDLFF. CDR3 nucleotide sequence: TGCGCCAGCAGTCAACTAGCGGCGGACACCGGGGATCTGTTTTTT. The chain combines TRBV5-1 with TRBJ2-2; 8 bases line up with TRBD2. Germline V gene data show CDR1 as SGHRS and CDR2 as YFSETQ. The CDR3 has 15 residues.

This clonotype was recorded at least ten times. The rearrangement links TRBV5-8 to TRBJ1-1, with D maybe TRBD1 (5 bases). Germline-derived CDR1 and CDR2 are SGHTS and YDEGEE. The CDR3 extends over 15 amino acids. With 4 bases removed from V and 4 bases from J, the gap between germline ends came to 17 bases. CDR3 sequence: CASSPVAGLRTEAFF. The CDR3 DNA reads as TGTGCCAGCAGCCCCGTGGCAGGGTTGCGCACTGAAGCTTTCTTT. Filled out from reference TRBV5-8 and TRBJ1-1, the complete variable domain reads EAGVTQSPTHLIKTRGQQATLRCSPISGHTSVYWYQQALGLGLQFLLWYDEGEERNRGNFPPRFSGRQFPNYSSELNVNALELEDSALYLCASSPVAGLRTEAFFGQGTRLTVV.

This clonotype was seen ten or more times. The CDR3 spells CASSLGGGPKLETQYF. The CDR3 DNA reads as TGCGCCAGCAGCCTAGGGGGCGGGCCCAAGTTAGAGACCCAGTACTTC. The chain is built from TRBV5-1 and TRBJ2-5; 7 bases fit TRBD1. V dropped 4 bases and J dropped 4; count of bases not matched to a gene: 13. This CDR3 region has 16 residues. Germline-derived CDR1 and CDR2 are SGHRS and YFSETQ.

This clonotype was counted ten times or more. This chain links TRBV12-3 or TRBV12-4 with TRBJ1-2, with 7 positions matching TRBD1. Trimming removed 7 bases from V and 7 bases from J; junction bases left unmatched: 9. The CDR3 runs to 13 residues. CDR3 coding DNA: TGTGCCAGCACCGACCTACGGGACAGTGGCTACACCTTC. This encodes CASTDLRDSGYTF.

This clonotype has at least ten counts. CDR3 DNA sequence: TGTGCCAGCTCCTTATCGGGGCTGGACACTGAAGCTTTCTTT. This translates into CASSLSGLDTEAFF. The gene calls are TRBV7-9 and TRBJ1-1; D perhaps matches TRBD1 (5 bases). The CDR3 covers 14 residues. V dropped 8 bases and J dropped 3 bases, with 16 bases sitting between them. Germline assignment: CDR1 SEHNR and CDR2 FQNEAQ (reference sequence).

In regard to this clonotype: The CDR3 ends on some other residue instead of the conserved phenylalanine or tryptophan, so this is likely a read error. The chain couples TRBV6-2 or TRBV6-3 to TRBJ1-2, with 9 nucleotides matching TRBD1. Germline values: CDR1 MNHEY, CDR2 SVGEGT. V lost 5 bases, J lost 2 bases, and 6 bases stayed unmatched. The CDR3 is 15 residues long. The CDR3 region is CASSDTGGANYGYTL. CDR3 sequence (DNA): TGTGCCAGCAGTGATACAGGGGGCGCGAACTATGGCTACACCCTC.

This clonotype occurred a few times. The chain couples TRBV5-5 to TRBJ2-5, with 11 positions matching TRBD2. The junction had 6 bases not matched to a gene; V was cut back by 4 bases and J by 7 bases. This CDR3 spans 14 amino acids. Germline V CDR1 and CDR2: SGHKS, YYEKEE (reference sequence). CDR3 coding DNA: TGTGCCAGCAGCCAGACCGGGACTAGCGGGACCCAGTACTTC. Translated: CASSQTGTSGTQYF.

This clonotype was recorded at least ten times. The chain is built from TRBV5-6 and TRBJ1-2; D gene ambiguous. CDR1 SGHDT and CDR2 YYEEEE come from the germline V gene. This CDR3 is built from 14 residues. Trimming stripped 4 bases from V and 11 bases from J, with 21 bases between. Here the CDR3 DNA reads TGTGCCAGCAGCGCTTCGGACCGCCAAGGAGGATACACCTTC. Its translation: CASSASDRQGGYTF. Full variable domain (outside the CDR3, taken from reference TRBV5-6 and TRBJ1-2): DAGVTQSPTHLIKTRGQQVTLRCSPKSGHDTVSWYQQALGQGPQFIFQYYEEEERQRGNFPDRFSGHQFPNYSSELNVNALLLGDSALYLCASSASDRQGGYTFGSGTRLTVV.

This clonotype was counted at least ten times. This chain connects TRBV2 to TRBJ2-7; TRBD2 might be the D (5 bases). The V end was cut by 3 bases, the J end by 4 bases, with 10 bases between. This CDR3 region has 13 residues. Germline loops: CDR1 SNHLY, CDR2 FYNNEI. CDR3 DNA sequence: TGTGCCAGCAGTGATCGAGGAGGATACGAGCAGTACTTC. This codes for CASSDRGGYEQYF.